Here is one TCR beta chain with its context. RNA in amounts of roughly 0.5 to 1 ug was reverse transcribed with random hexamers. A single record per CDR3 protein comes from TCRdb applying MiXCR to the immunoSEQ multiplex PCR reads. The data show 170,000 or so distinct CDR3 sequences, 95% to 96% seen once. This sample was taken from a study of CD8 T cells in Susac syndrome. The sequence came from a human donor with Susac syndrome. Specimen: CD4+ T cells from PBMCs.

CDR3 region: CASSLFFSPLHF. The CDR3 DNA follows: TGTGCCAGCAGTTTATTCTTTTCACCCCTCCACTTT. This sequence joins TRBV28 and TRBJ1-6; D call uncertain. V lost 1 base and J lost 9, with 4 bases in between. Germline V gene lookup returns CDR1 MDHEN and CDR2 SYDVKM. CDR3 length: 12 amino acids.